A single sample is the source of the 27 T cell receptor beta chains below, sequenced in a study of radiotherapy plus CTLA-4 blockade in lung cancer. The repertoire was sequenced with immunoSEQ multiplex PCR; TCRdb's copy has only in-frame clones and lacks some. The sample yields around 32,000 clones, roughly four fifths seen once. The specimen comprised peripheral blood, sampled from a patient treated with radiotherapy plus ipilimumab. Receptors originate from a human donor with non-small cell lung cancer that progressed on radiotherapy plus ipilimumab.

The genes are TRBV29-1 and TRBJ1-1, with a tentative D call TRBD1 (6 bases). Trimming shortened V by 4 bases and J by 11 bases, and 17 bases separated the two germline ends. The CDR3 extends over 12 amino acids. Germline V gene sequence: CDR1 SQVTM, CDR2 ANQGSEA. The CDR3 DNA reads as TGCAGCGTTGCCGGGACACATTCGATGGCTTTCTTT. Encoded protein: CSVAGTHSMAFF.

CDR3 in amino acids: CASSSLGQGVEQYF. The CDR3, as DNA: TGTGCCAGCAGCAGCTTGGGACAGGGGGTCGAGCAGTACTTC. This chain connects TRBV11-2 to TRBJ2-7; 11 bases match TRBD1. Germline CDR1 and CDR2: SGHAT and FQNNGV. The CDR3 covers 14 residues. V lost 5 bases and J lost 6; bases outside the gene matches: 6.

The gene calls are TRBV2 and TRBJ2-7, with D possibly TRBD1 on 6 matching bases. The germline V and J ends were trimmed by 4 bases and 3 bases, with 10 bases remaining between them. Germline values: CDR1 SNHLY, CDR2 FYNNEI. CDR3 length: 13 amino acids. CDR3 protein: CASSGTGIYEQYF. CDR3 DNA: TGTGCCAGCAGTGGAACAGGGATCTACGAGCAGTACTTC.

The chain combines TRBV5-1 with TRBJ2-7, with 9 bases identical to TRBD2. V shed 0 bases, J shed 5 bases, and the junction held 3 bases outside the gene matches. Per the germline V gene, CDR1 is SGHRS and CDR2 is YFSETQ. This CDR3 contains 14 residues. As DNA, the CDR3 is TGCGCCAGCAGCTTGGCGGCGGGGGGGCACGAGCAGTACTTC. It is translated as CASSLAAGGHEQYF.

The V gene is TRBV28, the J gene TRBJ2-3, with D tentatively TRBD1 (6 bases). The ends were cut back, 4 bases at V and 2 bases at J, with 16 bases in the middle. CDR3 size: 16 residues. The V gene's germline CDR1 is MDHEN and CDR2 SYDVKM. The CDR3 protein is CASSSLRRQDTDTQYF. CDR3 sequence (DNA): TGTGCCAGCAGTTCCTTGCGCCGACAGGACACAGATACGCAGTATTTT.

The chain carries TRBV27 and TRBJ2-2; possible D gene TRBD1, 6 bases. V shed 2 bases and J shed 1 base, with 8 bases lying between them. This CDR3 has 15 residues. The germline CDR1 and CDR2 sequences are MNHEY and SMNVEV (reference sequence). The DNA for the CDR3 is TGTGCCAGCAGTTTAGAAGGGGGGAACACCGGGGAGCTGTTTTTT. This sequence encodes CASSLEGGNTGELFF.

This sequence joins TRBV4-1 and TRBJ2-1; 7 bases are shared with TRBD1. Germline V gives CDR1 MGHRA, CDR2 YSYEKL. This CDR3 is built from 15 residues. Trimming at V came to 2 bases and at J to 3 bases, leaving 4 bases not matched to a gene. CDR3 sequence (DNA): TGCGCCAGCAGCCAAATCGGGACAGACTACAATGAGCAGTTCTTC. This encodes CASSQIGTDYNEQFF.

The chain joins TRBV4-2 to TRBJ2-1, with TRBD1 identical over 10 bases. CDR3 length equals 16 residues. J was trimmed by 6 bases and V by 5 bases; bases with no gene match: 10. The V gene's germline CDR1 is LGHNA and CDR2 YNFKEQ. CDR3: CASSYTTGGLVNEQFF. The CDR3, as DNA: TGTGCCAGCAGCTATACGACAGGGGGCCTTGTCAATGAGCAGTTCTTC.

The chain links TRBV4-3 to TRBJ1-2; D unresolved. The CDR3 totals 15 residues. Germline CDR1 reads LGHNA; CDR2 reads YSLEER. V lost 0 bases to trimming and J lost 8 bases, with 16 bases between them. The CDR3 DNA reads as TGCGCCAGCAGCCAAGATGTTGTTGGGGAGAGCGGCTACACCTTC. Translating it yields CASSQDVVGESGYTF.

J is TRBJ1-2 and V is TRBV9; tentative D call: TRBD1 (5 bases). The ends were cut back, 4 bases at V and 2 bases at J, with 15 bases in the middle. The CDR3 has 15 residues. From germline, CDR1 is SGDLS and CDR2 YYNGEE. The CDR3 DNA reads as TGTGCCAGCAGCACCCAGGGAGGAGGAAACTATGGCTACACCTTC. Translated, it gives CASSTQGGGNYGYTF.

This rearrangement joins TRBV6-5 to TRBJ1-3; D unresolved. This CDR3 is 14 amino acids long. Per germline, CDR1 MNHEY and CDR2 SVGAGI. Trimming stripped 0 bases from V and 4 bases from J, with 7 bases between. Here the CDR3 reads CASSYSQFGNTIYF. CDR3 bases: TGTGCCAGCAGTTACTCGCAGTTCGGAAACACCATATATTTT.

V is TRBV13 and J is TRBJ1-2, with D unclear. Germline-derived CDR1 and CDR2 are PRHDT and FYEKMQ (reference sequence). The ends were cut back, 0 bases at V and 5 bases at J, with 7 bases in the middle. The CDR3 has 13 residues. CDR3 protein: CASSLGQSYGYTF. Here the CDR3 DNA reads TGTGCCAGCAGCTTAGGGCAGTCATATGGCTACACCTTC.

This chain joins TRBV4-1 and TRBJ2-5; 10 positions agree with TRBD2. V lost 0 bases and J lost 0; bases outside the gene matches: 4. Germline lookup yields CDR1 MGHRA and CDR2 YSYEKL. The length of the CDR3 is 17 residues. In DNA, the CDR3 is TGCGCCAGCAGCCAAGATCCGGGACTAGCGTACCAAGAGACCCAGTACTTC. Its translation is CASSQDPGLAYQETQYF.

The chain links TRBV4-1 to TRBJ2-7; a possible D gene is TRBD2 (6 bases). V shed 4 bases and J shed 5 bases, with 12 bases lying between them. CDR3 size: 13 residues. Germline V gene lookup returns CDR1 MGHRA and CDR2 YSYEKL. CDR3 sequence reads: CASSRQGGDEQYF. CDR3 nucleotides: TGCGCCAGCAGCCGGCAAGGAGGGGACGAGCAGTACTTC.

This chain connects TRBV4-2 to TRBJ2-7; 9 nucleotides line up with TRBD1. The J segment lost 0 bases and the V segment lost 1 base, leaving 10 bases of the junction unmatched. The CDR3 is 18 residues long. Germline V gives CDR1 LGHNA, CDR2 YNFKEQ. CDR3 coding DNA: TGTGCCAGCAGCCAAGGTCGTTCTTGGGACAGGGACTCCTACGAGCAGTACTTC. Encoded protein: CASSQGRSWDRDSYEQYF.

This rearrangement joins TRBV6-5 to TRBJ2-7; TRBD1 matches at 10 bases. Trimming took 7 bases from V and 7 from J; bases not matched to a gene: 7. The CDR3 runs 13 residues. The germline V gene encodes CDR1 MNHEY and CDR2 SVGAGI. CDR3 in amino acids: CASTPTGGKEQYF. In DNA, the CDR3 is TGTGCCAGCACTCCGACAGGGGGCAAGGAGCAGTACTTC.

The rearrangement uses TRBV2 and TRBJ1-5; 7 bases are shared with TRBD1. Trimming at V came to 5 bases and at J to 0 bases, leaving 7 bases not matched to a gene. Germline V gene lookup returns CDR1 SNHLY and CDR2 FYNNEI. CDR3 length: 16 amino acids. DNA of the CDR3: TGTGCCAGCAGTCTAGGACAGGTGAATAGCAATCAGCCCCAGCATTTT. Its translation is CASSLGQVNSNQPQHF.

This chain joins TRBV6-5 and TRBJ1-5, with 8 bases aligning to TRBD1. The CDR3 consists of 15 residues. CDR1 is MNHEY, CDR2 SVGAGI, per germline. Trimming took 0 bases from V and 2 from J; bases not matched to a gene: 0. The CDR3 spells CASSYSGQGNQPQHF. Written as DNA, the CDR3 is TGTGCCAGCAGTTACTCGGGACAGGGCAATCAGCCCCAGCATTTT.

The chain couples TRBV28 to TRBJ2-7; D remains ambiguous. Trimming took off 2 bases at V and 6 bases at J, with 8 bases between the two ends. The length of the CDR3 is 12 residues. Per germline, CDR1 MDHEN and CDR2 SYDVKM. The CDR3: CASSLKLTEQYF. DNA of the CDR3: TGTGCCAGCAGTTTAAAGCTCACCGAGCAGTACTTC.

The CDR3 here is CSVGWTGSNTEAFF. The CDR3 DNA follows: TGCAGCGTAGGGTGGACAGGGAGTAACACTGAAGCTTTCTTT. The V gene is TRBV29-1, the J gene TRBJ1-1; the match to TRBD1 covers 8 bases. J lost 2 bases, V lost 6 bases, and 8 bases had no gene match. CDR1 SQVTM and CDR2 ANQGSEA come from the germline V gene. CDR3 length: 14 residues.

The CDR3: CASSPGGTGYEQYF. The CDR3 DNA sequence: TGTGCCAGCAGTCCAGGGGGGACAGGCTACGAGCAGTACTTC. V usage is TRBV6-5 and J usage is TRBJ2-7; 8 positions match TRBD1. Losses at the gene ends were 5 bases for V and 3 bases for J; bases not matched to a gene: 6. The germline gives CDR1 MNHEY, CDR2 SVGAGI. This CDR3 has 14 residues.

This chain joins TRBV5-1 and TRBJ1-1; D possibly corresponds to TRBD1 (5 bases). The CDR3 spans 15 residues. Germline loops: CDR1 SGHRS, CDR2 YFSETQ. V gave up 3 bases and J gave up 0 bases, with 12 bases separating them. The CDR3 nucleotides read TGCGCCAGCAGCTCAGGGACTTCCATGAACACTGAAGCTTTCTTT. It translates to CASSSGTSMNTEAFF.

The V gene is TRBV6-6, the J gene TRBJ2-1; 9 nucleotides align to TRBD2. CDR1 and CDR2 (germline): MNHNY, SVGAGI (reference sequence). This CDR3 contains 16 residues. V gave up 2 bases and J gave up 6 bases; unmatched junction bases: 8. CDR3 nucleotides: TGTGCCAGCAGTTACCTGCGGGGGGGCTTCATCAATGAGCAGTTCTTC. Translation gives CASSYLRGGFINEQFF.

CDR3 in amino acids: CASSTGYSGELFF. CDR3 nucleotides: TGTGCCAGTAGTACAGGGTACAGCGGGGAGCTGTTTTTT. The rearrangement uses TRBV19 and TRBJ2-2, with D possibly matching TRBD1 (5 bases). This CDR3 is built from 13 residues. The V gene lost 4 bases and the J gene lost 7 bases, with 10 bases spanning the gap. The germline CDR1 and CDR2 sequences are LNHDA and SQIVND (reference sequence).

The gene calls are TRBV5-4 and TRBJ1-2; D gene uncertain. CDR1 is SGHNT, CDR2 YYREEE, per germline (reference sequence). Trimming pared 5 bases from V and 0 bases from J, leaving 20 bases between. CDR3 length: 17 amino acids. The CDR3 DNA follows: TGTGCCAGCAGTCGGACTCTGGCCGAATCGTCTAACTATGGCTACACCTTC. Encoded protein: CASSRTLAESSNYGYTF.

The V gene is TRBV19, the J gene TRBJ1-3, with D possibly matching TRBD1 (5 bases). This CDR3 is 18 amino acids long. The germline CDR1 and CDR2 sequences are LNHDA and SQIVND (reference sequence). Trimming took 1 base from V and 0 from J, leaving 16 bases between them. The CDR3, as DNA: TGTGCCAGTAGTATAGGAGGGTCGGGGGGGAGCTCTGGAAACACCATATATTTT. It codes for CASSIGGSGGSSGNTIYF. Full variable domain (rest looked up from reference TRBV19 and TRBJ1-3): DGGITQSPKYLFRKEGQNVTLSCEQNLNHDAMYWYRQDPGQGLRLIYYSQIVNDFQKGDIAEGYSVSREKKESFPLTVTSAQKNPTAFYLCASSIGGSGGSSGNTIYFGEGSWLTVV.

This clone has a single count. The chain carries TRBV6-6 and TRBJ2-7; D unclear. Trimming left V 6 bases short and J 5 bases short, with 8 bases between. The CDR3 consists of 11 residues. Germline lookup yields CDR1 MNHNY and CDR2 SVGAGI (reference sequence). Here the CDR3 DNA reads TGTGCCAGCAGGTTTAGCAACGAGCAGTACTTC. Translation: CASRFSNEQYF.